This T cell receptor beta chain came from a study of T cells in Graves' hyperthyroidism and ophthalmopathy. Study-wide points: Ophthalmopathy was separated from stable hyperthyroidism by a 13 V-J model.

What was amplified from RNA transcripts were TCR beta CDR3 regions. The study used the HTBI primer set for a first-round RT-PCR of the TCR CDR3. Each CDR3 protein gets one entry after TCRdb re-called the multiplex PCR reads with MiXCR. The sample records fewer than 450,000 distinct CDR3 sequences, around 15% being singletons. The CDR3 is made up of 15 amino acids. CDR1 and CDR2 from the germline V gene are MNHEY and SVGAGI. V shed 2 bases and J 2 bases; nucleotides not matched to a gene: 3. This clonotype has a count of ten or more. Its antigen is currently unknown. The source is a man between 45 and 60 years old with Graves' ophthalmopathy. What was sequenced was blood. The chain joins TRBV6-5 to TRBJ2-1, with 7 bases that match TRBD2. CDR3 protein: CASSYDGRTYNEQFF. CDR3 in DNA: TGTGCCAGCAGTTACGACGGGAGGACCTACAATGAGCAGTTCTTC.